This T cell receptor (beta chain) is drawn from a study of OX40 agonist ivuxolimab in advanced cancers. About the study: An agonistic anti-OX40 (CD134) antibody, ivuxolimab, was used to treat the patients. General study points: CD8+ T cells were the subset that, on average, had more expanded clones than CD4+.

A remark on this clone: Its cognate antigen is unknown.

Profiling relied on immunoSEQ multiplex PCR, and the TCRdb table lists in-frame clones only, not all of them. The sample carries about 74,000 clones, roughly 84% recorded once. Germline values: CDR1 SGHKS, CDR2 YYEKEE (reference sequence). The V end lost 0 bases, the J end lost 7 bases, and 8 bases lay between the germline ends. The CDR3 runs to 14 residues. The starting material was CD4+ or CD8+ T cells sorted from blood, obtained in a trial of the OX40 agonist ivuxolimab. The chain employs TRBV5-5 and TRBJ1-6, with D hard to call. The TCR was taken from an adult with an advanced solid tumor such as melanoma, head and neck, liver or kidney cancer. The DNA of the CDR3 is TGTGCCAGCAGCTTGGGCCTCGAAAATTCACCCCTCCACTTT. It translates to CASSLGLENSPLHF.